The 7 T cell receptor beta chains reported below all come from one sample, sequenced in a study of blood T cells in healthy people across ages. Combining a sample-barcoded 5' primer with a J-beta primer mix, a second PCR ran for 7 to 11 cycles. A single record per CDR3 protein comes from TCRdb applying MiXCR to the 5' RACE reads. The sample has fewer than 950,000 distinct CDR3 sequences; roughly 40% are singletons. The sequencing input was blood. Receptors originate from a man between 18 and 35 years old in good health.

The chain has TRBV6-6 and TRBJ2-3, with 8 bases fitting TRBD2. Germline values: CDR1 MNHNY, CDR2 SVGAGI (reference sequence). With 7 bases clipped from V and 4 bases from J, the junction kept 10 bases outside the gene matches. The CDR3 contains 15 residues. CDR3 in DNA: TGTGCCAGCACGACTACGGGGGGGCCTGCAGATACGCAGTATTTT. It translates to CASTTTGGPADTQYF.

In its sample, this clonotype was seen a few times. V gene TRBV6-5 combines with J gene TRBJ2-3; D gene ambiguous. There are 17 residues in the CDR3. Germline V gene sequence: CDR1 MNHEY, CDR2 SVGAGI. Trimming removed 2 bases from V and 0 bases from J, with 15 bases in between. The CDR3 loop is CASSYRLGTPSTDTQYF. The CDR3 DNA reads TGTGCCAGCAGTTACAGATTAGGCACTCCTAGCACAGATACGCAGTATTTT.

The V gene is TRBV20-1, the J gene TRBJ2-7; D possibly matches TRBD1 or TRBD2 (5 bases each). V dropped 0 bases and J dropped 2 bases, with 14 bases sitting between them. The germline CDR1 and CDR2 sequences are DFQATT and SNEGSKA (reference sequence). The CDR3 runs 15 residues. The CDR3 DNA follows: TGCAGTGCTAGAGATCCTTTTAGGGACGCCTACGAGCAGTACTTC. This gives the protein CSARDPFRDAYEQYF.

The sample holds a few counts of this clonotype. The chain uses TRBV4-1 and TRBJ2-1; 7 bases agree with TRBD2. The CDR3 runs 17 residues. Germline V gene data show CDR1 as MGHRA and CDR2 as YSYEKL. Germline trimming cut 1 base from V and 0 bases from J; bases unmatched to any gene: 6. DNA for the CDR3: TGCGCCAGCAGCCAAGTGATGTGGGGGGGCTCCTACAATGAGCAGTTCTTC. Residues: CASSQVMWGGSYNEQFF.

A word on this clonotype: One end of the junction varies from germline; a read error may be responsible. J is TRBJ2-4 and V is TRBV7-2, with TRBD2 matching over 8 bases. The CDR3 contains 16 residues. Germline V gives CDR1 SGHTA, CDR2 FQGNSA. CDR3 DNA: TGTGCCAGCAGCTTATCTTCGGGGGGGACCAAAAGCATTCAGTACTTC. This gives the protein CASSLSSGGTKSIQYF.

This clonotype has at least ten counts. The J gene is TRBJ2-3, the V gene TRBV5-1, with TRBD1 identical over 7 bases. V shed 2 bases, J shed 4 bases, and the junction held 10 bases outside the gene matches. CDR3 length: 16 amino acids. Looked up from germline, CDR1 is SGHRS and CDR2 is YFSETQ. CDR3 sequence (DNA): TGCGCCAGCAGCTTTAGTGGAGACAGGGCTCCAGATACGCAGTATTTT. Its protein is CASSFSGDRAPDTQYF.

CDR3 amino acids: CASKRDRTYQETQYF. Written as DNA, the CDR3 is TGTGCCAGCAAAAGGGACAGAACGTACCAAGAGACCCAGTACTTC. The chain links TRBV27 to TRBJ2-5, with TRBD1 matching 7 bases. CDR3 length: 15 residues. V lost 7 bases to trimming and J lost 0 bases; unmatched junction nucleotides: 8. Germline-derived CDR1 and CDR2 are MNHEY and SMNVEV (reference sequence).